This T cell receptor beta chain came from a study of Ad26.COV2.S vaccination and SARS-CoV-2 variants. Background on the study: Within the COV1001 Ad26.COV2.S trial arm, the donor was enrolled. Ad26.COV2.S, an intramuscular injection, was given once or twice 56 days apart.

The data were produced by immunoSEQ multiplex PCR, yet TCRdb's version contains in-frame clones alone and is incomplete. The sample lists about 350,000 clones, 86% occurring once. About this clone itself: The antigen remains undetermined.

Treatment specified: approximately 18 received Ad26.COV2.S at low or high dose, single or two shots; 5 received placebo; per-sample allocation not given. On day 63 after the first injection, vaccine and placebo recipients gave samples. The CDR3 loop spans 13 amino acids. V was pared by 1 base and J by 4 bases, with 1 base of the junction left unmatched. Per the germline V gene, CDR1 is SGHRS and CDR2 is YFSETQ. Findings of the study overall: Comparable non-spike TCR breadth was observed in vaccine and placebo recipients.

The chain joins TRBV5-1 to TRBJ1-1; TRBD1 aligns across 7 bases. The clonotype comes from a person between 18 and 65 years old who received the Ad26.COV2.S COVID-19 vaccine or a placebo. Sequenced here: peripheral blood, sampled in a trial of Ad26.COV2.S vaccine versus placebo. The CDR3: CASSLSGGTEAFF. The CDR3 DNA is TGCGCCAGCAGCTTGTCAGGGGGCACTGAAGCTTTCTTT.